One and the same sample provided the 26 T cell receptor beta chains below, sequenced in a study of blood T cell repertoires in COVID-19. Data came from immunoSEQ multiplex PCR; TCRdb stores just in-frame clones and leaves some out. The sample holds over 300,000 clones; 89% are singletons and the top ten take around a tenth. The material sequenced was PBMCs or T cells enriched from blood (not recorded which). The receptors were gathered from a woman in her 40s who had recovered from COVID-19.

CDR3 sequence: CASSLSGRIQETQYF. The CDR3 DNA reads as TGTGCCAGCAGTTTATCGGGTCGAATCCAAGAGACCCAGTACTTC. The chain has TRBV28 and TRBJ2-5; no reliable D call. V dropped 1 base and J dropped 1 base, with 10 bases sitting between them. The CDR3 has 15 residues. Looked up from germline, CDR1 is MDHEN and CDR2 is SYDVKM.

This clone was found many times. This chain uses TRBV3-1 (or the pseudogene TRBV3-2) with TRBJ2-1; 9 positions match TRBD2. The CDR3 extends over 15 amino acids. Germline trimming cut 6 bases from V and 4 bases from J; bases unmatched to any gene: 7. The V gene's germline CDR1 is LGHDT and CDR2 YNNKEL (reference sequence). CDR3 loop: CASRSSGDLYNEQFF. The CDR3, as DNA: TGTGCCAGCAGATCTAGCGGGGACCTATACAATGAGCAGTTCTTC.

This rearrangement joins TRBV18 to TRBJ2-1, with D hard to call. Looked up from germline, CDR1 is KGHSH and CDR2 is LQKENI. V gave up 4 bases and J gave up 5 bases, with 9 bases separating them. This CDR3 comprises 13 residues. The CDR3 region is CASSQYRDNEQFF. In DNA, the CDR3 is TGTGCCAGCTCACAGTACCGAGACAATGAGCAGTTCTTC.

This sequence joins TRBV30 and TRBJ1-1; 7 bases fit TRBD1. There are 13 residues in the CDR3. In germline, CDR1 is GTSNPN, CDR2 SVGIG (reference sequence). The junction had 8 bases not matched to a gene; V was cut back by 4 bases and J by 6 bases. The CDR3 bases are TGTGCCTGGAAAAGACAGGGTTACCCTGAAGCTTTCTTT. It yields the protein CAWKRQGYPEAFF.

Only one count was recorded for this clone. This chain connects TRBV10-2 to TRBJ1-2; D is possibly TRBD1 (5 bases). Per germline, CDR1 WSHSY and CDR2 SAAADI. The CDR3 spans 12 residues. V was pared by 6 bases and J by 6 bases, with 11 bases between. The CDR3, as DNA: TGCGCCAGCAGCGAGACAGCTAATGGCTACACCTTC. Protein: CASSETANGYTF.

A note on this clone: The same CDR3 also results from other DNA sequences found in this sample. The V and J genes are TRBV5-1 and TRBJ2-1; 8 bases agree with TRBD1. J was trimmed by 4 bases and V by 0 bases; bases with no gene match: 0. The CDR3 is 14 residues long. Per the germline V gene, CDR1 is SGHRS and CDR2 is YFSETQ. The CDR3 sequence is CASSLGQGYNEQFF. CDR3 nucleotide sequence: TGCGCCAGCAGCTTGGGACAGGGGTACAATGAGCAGTTCTTC.

The chain carries TRBV4-3 and TRBJ2-1; 8 bases map to TRBD2. V was clipped by 5 bases and J by 1 base; unmatched bases: 7. The CDR3 spans 16 residues. Germline V CDR1 and CDR2: LGHNA, YSLEER. CDR3 region: CASSLLLAESYNEQFF. The CDR3 region has the DNA TGCGCCAGCAGCTTATTACTAGCGGAATCCTACAATGAGCAGTTCTTC.

This clone was seen a single time. The chain joins TRBV27 to TRBJ1-1; 8 positions agree with TRBD1. The CDR3 covers 14 residues. The V segment lost 5 bases and the J segment 1 base; nucleotides outside the gene matches: 3. From germline, CDR1 is MNHEY and CDR2 SMNVEV (reference sequence). CDR3 DNA: TGTGCCAGCAGTCTCAGGGGGCCGAACACTGAAGCTTTCTTT. It specifies CASSLRGPNTEAFF.

The genes are TRBV11-3 and TRBJ2-1; D gene ambiguous. The V gene lost 1 base and the J gene lost 0 bases, with 10 bases spanning the gap. The CDR3 covers 16 residues. Germline V lookup: CDR1 SGHNT, CDR2 YENEEA. DNA of the CDR3: TGTGCCAGCAGCTTAGTAAGCGCGAGCTCCTACAATGAGCAGTTCTTC. Its translation is CASSLVSASSYNEQFF.

This rearrangement joins TRBV5-6 to TRBJ1-2; TRBD1 matches 8 bases. In germline, CDR1 is SGHDT, CDR2 YYEEEE. The CDR3 covers 15 residues. Trimming removed 2 bases from V and 2 bases from J; junction bases left unmatched: 5. The CDR3 here is CASSFRQGTNYGYTF. In DNA, the CDR3 is TGTGCCAGCAGCTTTCGACAGGGGACAAACTATGGCTACACCTTC.

The chain employs TRBV7-9 and TRBJ2-6; TRBD1 matches 9 bases. The junction had 10 bases not matched to a gene; V was cut back by 4 bases and J by 3 bases. The CDR3 totals 18 residues. From germline, CDR1 is SEHNR and CDR2 FQNEAQ (reference sequence). This CDR3 reads CASSSRQGVVDGANVLTF. CDR3 sequence (DNA): TGTGCCAGCAGCTCTAGACAGGGGGTAGTGGATGGGGCCAACGTCCTGACTTTC.

The chain joins TRBV10-3 to TRBJ2-1; tentatively, D is TRBD2 (6 bases). CDR1 is ENHRY and CDR2 is SYGVKD in the germline V gene. The germline V and J ends were trimmed by 1 base and 7 bases, with 11 bases remaining between them. The CDR3 totals 14 residues. The CDR3 here is CAISEWGLRNEQFF. CDR3 DNA sequence: TGTGCCATCAGTGAGTGGGGACTGCGAAATGAGCAGTTCTTC.

V is TRBV5-1 and J is TRBJ1-2, with TRBD1 as a possible D gene (6 bases). This CDR3 spans 13 amino acids. Looked up from germline, CDR1 is SGHRS and CDR2 is YFSETQ. Deletions cut 0 bases from V and 8 bases from J, with 11 bases between. This CDR3 reads CASSLGQVEGYTF. The CDR3 DNA sequence: TGCGCCAGCAGCTTGGGACAGGTCGAGGGCTACACCTTC.

This clone was seen only a few times. The chain employs TRBV7-3 and TRBJ2-1, with a tentative D call TRBD2 (5 bases). The CDR3 consists of 17 residues. Trimming removed 5 bases from V and 5 bases from J, with 22 bases in between. CDR1 is SGHTA and CDR2 is FQGTGA in the germline V gene. In DNA form, the CDR3 reads TGTGCCAGCAGCAGTAGAGGAGGTGCCGTACTCAACAATGAGCAGTTCTTC. Amino acids: CASSSRGGAVLNNEQFF. The whole variable domain, remainder taken from reference TRBV7-3 and TRBJ2-1, is GAGVSQTPSNKVTEKGKYVELRCDPISGHTALYWYRQSLGQGPEFLIYFQGTGAADDSGLPNDRFFAVRPEGSVSTLKIQRTERGDSAVYLCASSSRGGAVLNNEQFFGPGTRLTVL.

The chain links TRBV3-1 (or the pseudogene TRBV3-2) to TRBJ1-6; no clear D. Trimming left V 3 bases short and J 14 bases short, with 8 bases between. Germline lookup yields CDR1 LGHDT and CDR2 YNNKEL (reference sequence). The CDR3 consists of 11 residues. The CDR3: CASSQGRTLHF. DNA for the CDR3: TGTGCCAGCAGCCAGGGGAGGACCCTCCACTTT.

The V call is TRBV7-2, the J call TRBJ2-7; D is unclear. Germline CDR1 reads SGHTA; CDR2 reads FQGNSA. The CDR3 loop spans 13 amino acids. V lost 5 bases and J lost 2, with 10 bases in between. The CDR3 nucleotides are TGTGCCAGCAGCCGCCTAGGCCCCTACGAGCAGTACTTC. This translates into CASSRLGPYEQYF.

The J gene is TRBJ2-3, the V gene TRBV4-2; 10 nucleotides line up with TRBD2. Trimming at V came to 2 bases and at J to 1 base, leaving 6 bases not matched to a gene. There are 17 residues in the CDR3. CDR1 is LGHNA and CDR2 is YNFKEQ in the germline V gene. This CDR3 is CASSQQEREGRTDTQYF. As DNA, the CDR3 is TGTGCCAGCAGCCAACAAGAGCGGGAGGGACGCACAGATACGCAGTATTTT.

The chain recombines TRBV27 with TRBJ2-4; 7 nucleotides align to TRBD1. Germline trimming cut 5 bases from V and 0 bases from J; bases unmatched to any gene: 4. Germline V lookup: CDR1 MNHEY, CDR2 SMNVEV (reference sequence). This CDR3 has 15 residues. DNA for the CDR3: TGTGCCAGCAGTACGACAGGGTTAGCCAAAAACATTCAGTACTTC. Its translation is CASSTTGLAKNIQYF.

The genes are TRBV5-6 and TRBJ2-7; possible D gene TRBD2, 5 bases. CDR1 is SGHDT, CDR2 YYEEEE, per germline. The V end lost 5 bases, the J end lost 6 bases, and 12 bases lay between the germline ends. This CDR3 contains 12 residues. The CDR3 protein is CASSFFAGEQYF. CDR3 DNA: TGTGCCAGCAGTTTCTTCGCGGGCGAGCAGTACTTC.

The chain couples TRBV7-3 to TRBJ2-3; TRBD1 matches at 9 bases. The CDR3 contains 15 residues. Germline V lookup: CDR1 SGHTA, CDR2 FQGTGA. Germline trimming cut 1 base from V and 5 bases from J; bases unmatched to any gene: 4. The CDR3 loop is CASSLRGQGIDTQYF. The CDR3 region has the DNA TGTGCCAGCAGCTTAAGGGGACAGGGAATAGATACGCAGTATTTT.

The chain uses TRBV6-2 or TRBV6-3 and TRBJ2-7, with 9 bases fitting TRBD1. The germline V gene has CDR1 MNHEY and CDR2 SVGEGT. The CDR3 has 13 amino acids. V dropped 5 bases and J dropped 7; count of bases not matched to a gene: 6. The CDR3 is CASSIQGAAEQYF. The CDR3 DNA reads as TGTGCCAGCAGTATACAGGGGGCGGCAGAGCAGTACTTC.

The rearrangement joins TRBV19 to TRBJ1-5; D remains ambiguous. The CDR3 has 16 amino acids. CDR1 is LNHDA and CDR2 is SQIVND in the germline V gene (reference sequence). V lost 7 bases to trimming and J lost 3 bases, with 19 bases between them. The CDR3 DNA reads TGTGCCAGTAAAATGATCTCCTCCCCCTACAATCAGCCCCAGCATTTT. Encoded protein: CASKMISSPYNQPQHF. The full variable domain, with the rest looked up from reference TRBV19 and TRBJ1-5, is DGGITQSPKYLFRKEGQNVTLSCEQNLNHDAMYWYRQDPGQGLRLIYYSQIVNDFQKGDIAEGYSVSREKKESFPLTVTSAQKNPTAFYLCASKMISSPYNQPQHFGDGTRLSIL.

V is TRBV5-1 and J is TRBJ2-7; tentatively, D is TRBD1 (6 bases). The CDR3 extends over 16 amino acids. Trimming removed 3 bases at V and 1 base at J, with 17 bases between. Germline V gene sequence: CDR1 SGHRS, CDR2 YFSETQ. As DNA, the CDR3 is TGCGCCAGCAGCTCCCGACCGGTAGGACAGTCCTACGAGCAGTACTTC. Its protein is CASSSRPVGQSYEQYF.

CDR3 in DNA: TGTGCCAGCAGCTTACAGGGCGAGAGCTATGGCTACACCTTC. This encodes CASSLQGESYGYTF. The V gene is TRBV9, the J gene TRBJ1-2; D may be TRBD1 (6 bases). In germline, CDR1 is SGDLS, CDR2 YYNGEE. The V gene lost 4 bases and the J gene lost 4 bases, with 14 bases spanning the gap. The CDR3 is made up of 14 amino acids. Based on the CDR3 plus reference TRBV9 and TRBJ1-2, the full variable domain is DSGVTQTPKHLITATGQRVTLRCSPRSGDLSVYWYQQSLDQGLQFLIQYYNGEERAKGNILERFSAQQFPDLHSELNLSSLELGDSALYFCASSLQGESYGYTFGSGTRLTVV.

The genes are TRBV15 and TRBJ1-1; D is unresolved. This CDR3 contains 14 residues. With 8 bases removed from V and 0 bases from J, the gap between germline ends came to 13 bases. Germline CDR1 and CDR2: LNHNV and YYDKDF (reference sequence). CDR3 DNA: TGTGCCACCGGACGGGGATCCTTGAACACTGAAGCTTTCTTT. Translated, it gives CATGRGSLNTEAFF.

The rearrangement uses TRBV11-3 and TRBJ2-5; perhaps TRBD2 as D (5 bases). The CDR3 consists of 14 residues. Trimming took off 4 bases at V and 7 bases at J, with 16 bases between the two ends. Germline V CDR1 and CDR2: SGHNT, YENEEA. The CDR3 region is CASSSNGVEGTQYF. CDR3 bases: TGTGCCAGCAGCTCCAATGGGGTTGAGGGGACCCAGTACTTC. The entire variable domain, with the rest obtained from reference TRBV11-3 and TRBJ2-5, is as follows: EAGVVQSPRYKIIEKKQPVAFWCNPISGHNTLYWYLQNLGQGPELLIRYENEEAVDDSQLPKDRFSAERLKGVDSTLKIQPAELGDSAVYLCASSSNGVEGTQYFGPGTRLLVL.